Below, one T cell receptor beta chain is given with its context. The sample comes from a study of cytomegalovirus exposure and HLA in healthy donors. Germline CDR1 and CDR2: SEHNR and FQNEAQ (reference sequence). V was clipped by 7 bases and J by 4 bases; unmatched bases: 13. The CDR3 sequence is 16 residues long. PCR primers comprised 60 Vbeta and 13 Jbeta primers. Sequencing used immunoSEQ multiplex PCR; TCRdb keeps in-frame clones, though not all of them. The repertoire holds 150,000 to 200,000 clones, with around 80% as singletons. The sample comprised PBMCs. This clonotype originated in a woman aged 45-65 years in good health and CMV-seronegative. The rearrangement uses TRBV7-9 and TRBJ2-5; 9 bases are a match to TRBD2. The DNA of the CDR3 is TGTGCCAGCACAAGTTCGTGGCGGGGGGGCCCAGAGACCCAGTACTTC. Amino acid sequence: CASTSSWRGGPETQYF.